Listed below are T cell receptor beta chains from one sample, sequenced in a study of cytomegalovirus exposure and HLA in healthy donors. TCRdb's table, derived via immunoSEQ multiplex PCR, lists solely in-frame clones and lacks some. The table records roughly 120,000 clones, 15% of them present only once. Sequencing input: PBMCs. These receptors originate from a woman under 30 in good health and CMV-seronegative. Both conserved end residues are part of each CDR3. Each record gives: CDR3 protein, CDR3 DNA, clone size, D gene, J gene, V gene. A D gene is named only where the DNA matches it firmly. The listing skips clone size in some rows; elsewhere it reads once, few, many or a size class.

CDR3: CASSDREGGYEQYF
DNA: TGTGCCAGCAGCGACAGGGAAGGAGGCTACGAGCAGTACTTC
size: few
D: TRBD1
J: TRBJ2-7
V: TRBV28

CDR3: CASSAQKSQGSNQPQHF
DNA: TGTGCCAGCAGCGCTCAAAAGAGCCAGGGTAGCAATCAGCCCCAGCATTTT
size: few
D: -
J: TRBJ1-5
V: TRBV9

CDR3: CASSQDVTSGGTYEQYF
DNA: TGTGCCAGCAGCCAAGATGTGACTAGCGGGGGGACCTACGAGCAGTACTTC
size: few
D: TRBD2
J: TRBJ2-7
V: TRBV4-2

CDR3: CACITGGDYGANVLTF
DNA: TGTGCCTGCATTACAGGGGGCGACTATGGGGCCAACGTCCTGACTTTC
size: -
D: TRBD1
J: TRBJ2-6
V: TRBV30

CDR3: CASSFAVGNTEAFF
DNA: TGTGCCAGCAGTTTCGCGGTGGGGAACACTGAAGCTTTCTTT
size: few
D: -
J: TRBJ1-1
V: TRBV27

CDR3: CASSFGGFYEQYF
DNA: TGTGCCAGCAGCTTTGGGGGGTTCTACGAGCAGTACTTC
size: -
D: -
J: TRBJ2-7
V: TRBV5-4

CDR3: CASSPRDRVFYGYTF
DNA: TGTGCCAGCAGCCCCAGGGACAGGGTCTTTTATGGCTACACCTTC
size: few
D: TRBD1
J: TRBJ1-2
V: TRBV27

CDR3: CASSVGEASMNTQYF
DNA: TGTGCCAGCAGCGTAGGAGAGGCTAGCATGAATACGCAGTATTTT
size: few
D: -
J: TRBJ2-3
V: TRBV9

CDR3: CASSLSSGNQETQYF
DNA: TGTGCCAGCAGCTTATCCAGCGGGAACCAAGAGACCCAGTACTTC
size: -
D: TRBD2
J: TRBJ2-5
V: TRBV5-6

CDR3: CASSLENRGLGSQYF
DNA: TGTGCCAGCAGCTTGGAGAACAGGGGACTAGGTAGCCAGTACTTC
size: few
D: -
J: TRBJ2-5
V: TRBV5-4

CDR3: CASSVAVEKLFF
DNA: TGTGCCAGCAGTGTGGCGGTTGAAAAACTGTTTTTT
size: many
D: -
J: TRBJ1-4
V: TRBV2

CDR3: CASSEAEKVQPQHF
DNA: TGTGCCAGCAGTGAAGCGGAGAAGGTTCAGCCCCAGCATTTT
size: few
D: -
J: TRBJ1-5
V: TRBV6-1

CDR3: CASSPTSGAYEQYF
DNA: TGTGCCAGCAGCCCGACTAGCGGCGCCTACGAGCAGTACTTC
size: -
D: TRBD2
J: TRBJ2-7
V: TRBV27

CDR3: CASSEIGAEQFF
DNA: TGTGCCAGCAGTGAAATCGGAGCTGAGCAGTTCTTC
size: few
D: -
J: TRBJ2-1
V: TRBV25-1

CDR3: CASSTPGAGTTGTQYF
DNA: TGTGCCAGCAGTACGCCCGGTGCGGGGACCACAGGGACCCAGTACTTC
size: few
D: -
J: TRBJ2-5
V: TRBV28